A single TCR beta chain is shown here with its context. Its target is not known. This record comes from a study of beta chain features in type 1 diabetes. Looking at the study overall: All samples together contributed 107,917,701 sorted cells for examination. Whole-study findings and limits: TCRB CDR3 length was moderately but significantly reduced in all four CD4+ subsets of Type 1 diabetes patients.

TCRB transcripts that were expressed got sequenced, as all of the isolated RNA had been reverse transcribed. Average reads for naive, central memory and regulatory T cell samples were about 3.57 million. Here immunoSEQ multiplex PCR was the method, and the copy in TCRdb shows in-frame clones only, minus some. Counted here are over 650,000 clones, around 15% occurring once; the ten biggest clones make up nearly 0.04%. A sort by CD45RO/CCR7/CD25/CD127/CD95/CD27 yielded CD4+ naive, central memory, regulatory and stem cell-like memory cells. Each sorted fraction was over 95% pure. Between the trimmed V and J ends, which lost 5 bases and 5 bases, there was a span of 12 bases. Germline V gene lookup returns CDR1 MNHEY and CDR2 SVGAGI. The CDR3 has 13 amino acids.

The sequencing sample was made of naive CD4+ T cells from blood. The TCR was taken from a man between 18 and 35 years old with type 1 diabetes. V usage is TRBV6-5 and J usage is TRBJ2-5, with D perhaps matching TRBD2 (6 bases). The CDR3 nucleotides read TGTGCCAGCAGTGGTGGGAGCGGGGAGACCCAGTACTTC. Encoded protein: CASSGGSGETQYF.